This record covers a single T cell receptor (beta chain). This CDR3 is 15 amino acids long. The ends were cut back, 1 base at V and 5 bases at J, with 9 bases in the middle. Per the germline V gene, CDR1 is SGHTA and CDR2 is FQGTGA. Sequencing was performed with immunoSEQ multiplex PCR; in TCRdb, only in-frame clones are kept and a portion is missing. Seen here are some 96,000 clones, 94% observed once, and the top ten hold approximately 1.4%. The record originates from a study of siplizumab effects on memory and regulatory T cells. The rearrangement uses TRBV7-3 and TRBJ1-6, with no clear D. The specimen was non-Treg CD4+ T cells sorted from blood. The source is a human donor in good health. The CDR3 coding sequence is TGTGCCAGCAGCTTAATGGGCCGGAATAATTCACCCCTCCACTTT. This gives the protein CASSLMGRNNSPLHF. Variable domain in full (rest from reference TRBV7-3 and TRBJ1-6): GAGVSQTPSNKVTEKGKYVELRCDPISGHTALYWYRQSLGQGPEFLIYFQGTGAADDSGLPNDRFFAVRPEGSVSTLKIQRTERGDSAVYLCASSLMGRNNSPLHFGNGTRLTVT.